The sample holds many counts of the clone carrying this T cell receptor (beta chain). Its antigen is not known. The record originates from a study of molecular identifiers for immune sequencing clone quantification. Study findings and constraints: In cases of identical TCR molecules sharing a barcode, highly expanded clone sizes could be underestimated. In naive cells, under 1% of molecules belonged to clones above 20 RNA copies, against over 97% in effector cells. In a background of over 750,000 naive cells, spiked Jurkat TCR RNA from one cell was reportedly detectable.

The germline V gene has CDR1 MNHNS and CDR2 SASEGT. This CDR3 is built from 15 residues. Trimming took 5 bases from V and 0 from J, leaving 11 bases between them. In preparing bulk TCR libraries, previously described methods and listed TCR primers were used. Each CDR3 protein is one row after TCRdb ran MiXCR on the PCR reads. The sample gives under 800,000 distinct CDR3 sequences, 25% of which show up once; 0.78% is in the top ten. The J gene is TRBJ1-5, the V gene TRBV6-1, with D uncertain. This clonotype originated in a human donor in good health. Some libraries in this study had Jurkat cell RNA spiked in. Material for sequencing was naive CD8+ T cells from blood, with Jurkat cell RNA spiked in. Subset of the sample: FACS-sorted CD8+CD4-CCR7+CD45RA+ naive T cells. In DNA form, the CDR3 reads TGTGCCAGCAGTCCCCCGACGGGTAGCAATCAGCCCCAGCATTTT. It codes for CASSPPTGSNQPQHF.